The TCR beta chain under discussion was sequenced for a study of CD8 T cells in ankylosing spondylitis. This clonotype was counted between two and nine times. Its antigen is unknown. Study results and limitations: Within matched ankylosing spondylitis synovial fluid, disease-linked clones were reportedly significantly enriched.

A quantitative 5'-RACE method, one with molecular barcodes, was used to make TCR beta libraries. TCRdb used MiXCR to reprocess the 5' RACE reads, holding one entry per CDR3 protein. This repertoire shows roughly 100,000 distinct CDR3 sequences, about 25% found once; its top ten account for 9% to 15%. The clonotype originates from a male donor with ankylosing spondylitis. Sequencing was carried out using synovial fluid, either unsorted or a sorted T cell fraction (not recorded which).

CDR3: CASSRQGNYGYTF. CDR3 coding DNA: TGTGCCAGTAGTCGACAGGGGAACTATGGCTACACCTTC. The rearrangement uses TRBV19 and TRBJ1-2, with 8 bases lining up with TRBD1. There are 13 residues in the CDR3. Germline loops: CDR1 LNHDA, CDR2 SQIVND (reference sequence). The J segment lost 2 bases and the V segment lost 5 bases, leaving 1 base of the junction unmatched.